This T cell receptor (beta chain) was captured in a study of CD8+ T cells in alopecia areata (dated 2018 in TCRdb). Study-wide context: The treated patients took part in an open-label pilot trial in which moderate-to-severe alopecia areata was treated with oral tofacitinib at 5 to 10 mg twice daily. Patients received tofacitinib for 6 to 18 months and were then followed off drug for 6 months to check for delayed response and recurrence. RNA was extracted with the PAXgene miRNA kit for fixed scalp, the miRNeasy kit for PBMCs, and the RNeasy kit for mouse skin. To study T cell clonal expansion in alopecia areata, the researchers applied high-throughput TCRbeta sequencing to both the C3H/HeJ mouse model and human patients. Scalp clonality was compared among normal scalp (n=4), patchy alopecia areata scalp (n=8), and alopecia totalis/universalis scalp (n=8). immunoSEQ multiplex PCR using 35 Vbeta forward primers and 13 Jbeta reverse primers was used to amplify TCRbeta CDR3 regions. Tofacitinib-treated patients had biopsies at baseline and at 4 and 24 weeks of treatment, with a later scalp biopsy in several patients. Scalp tissue and sorted CD4+ and CD8+ peripheral blood T cells from patchy and totalis/universalis alopecia areata patients and from healthy controls were covered by human TCRbeta sequencing.

The sample's time point label, decoded: baseline before oral tofacitinib. From alopecia areata patients, peripheral blood was collected along with lesional scalp punch biopsies. PBMCs were separated by density centrifugation and stained for CD3, CD4 and CD8, after which CD4+ and CD8+ T cells were sorted on a FACSAria. On this clone itself: It has no known antigen specificity. One base away there is no much larger clone; base qualities are not given.

The research as a whole found: Unlike mouse skin, where gammadelta T cells dominate, normal human skin contains resident alphabeta T cells that get sequenced too, which complicates analysis of the scalp TCR repertoire. Compared with normal scalp, lesional scalp, particularly in alopecia totalis/universalis, had higher clonality and more expanded CD8+ clones, which suggests antigenic drive. Compared with mice, TCR sequences shared between patients were less clear, possibly partly because of HLA diversity across the patient population.

Preparation of the library involved the immunoSEQ multiplex PCR assay. RNA was extracted from all samples and reverse transcribed into cDNA as template for TCR sequencing. SuperScript III was used to make first-strand cDNA, primed with a 2:1 mix of oligo-dT and random hexamers. A synthetic immune receptor repertoire was used to assess amplification bias, and residual bias was removed computationally. As for how the authors treated the data: Raw reads were preprocessed for error removal, and CDR3 was defined according to IMGT conventions as running from the conserved cysteine to phenylalanine. Clonality was computed by normalizing Shannon entropy by log2 of the number of productive unique TCRs and subtracting the result from 1. Scalp TCRbeta sequences were cross-referenced with sorted blood CD4 and CD8 repertoires so that the CD4 or CD8 identity of scalp clones could be inferred. The immuneACCESS repertoire file appears here via TCRdb, limited to in-frame rearrangements. These files lack a portion of the clones; in checked studies, under half of the deficit traces to unresolved V genes, and the cause of the others is not known. The DNA gave D and trimming, while V, J and clone size come from that table. The sample table lists roughly 65,000 clones, around 49% of them with a count of one. The ten largest clonotypes hold about 18% of the sample.

This receptor was taken from a human donor with alopecia areata. This specimen was CD8+ T cells sorted from blood, taken at week 0.

Here the CDR3 is given as CASSSPGESSYEQYF. At the DNA level, the sequence is TGTGCCAGCAGCTCCCCGGGGGAGAGCTCCTACGAGCAGTACTTC. This receptor chain uses TRBV7-9 and TRBJ2-7; a tentative D call is TRBD2 (6 bases match). There are 15 amino acids in the CDR3, from cysteine to phenylalanine inclusive. Only the CDR3 part of the read is kept: 45 bases, read in frame from the first base. Trimming at the junction amounts to 4 bases on V and 0 bases on J, and the germline ends lie 13 bases apart. In the germline V gene (reference sequence), CDR1 corresponds to SEHNR and CDR2 to FQNEAQ.